The T cell receptor beta chain described here comes from a study of cytotoxic CD8 clonotypes in ibrutinib-treated CLL. Study observations and caveats: Patients showed higher baseline clonality than age-matched healthy donors, and it tracked circulating CD8+ T-cell counts. Few clonotypes were public, and these shrank or held steady under treatment.

This clone has a handful of counts. Its specificity is not known. The protocol was immunoSEQ multiplex PCR, while the TCRdb copy is restricted to in-frame clones and leaves out a portion. There are hundreds of thousands of clones in the sample; about three quarters occur only once, and roughly 14% lies in the top ten. The input for sequencing was PBMCs, taken after 24 months of ibrutinib treatment. The receptor's source is a human donor with chronic lymphocytic leukemia.

CDR3 region: CASSLSSSGRNEQFF. In DNA form, the CDR3 reads TGTGCCAGCAGTTTATCTTCTAGCGGGAGGAATGAGCAGTTCTTC. The rearrangement joins TRBV28 to TRBJ2-1; 11 nucleotides match TRBD2. With 1 base clipped from V and 7 bases from J, the junction kept 3 bases outside the gene matches. This CDR3 spans 15 amino acids. CDR1 and CDR2 (germline): MDHEN, SYDVKM.